This TCR beta chain was identified during a study of T cells in Graves' hyperthyroidism and ophthalmopathy. Whole-study findings and limits: Model output signaled ophthalmopathy a median roughly six months ahead of onset.

RNA transcripts yielded amplified TCR beta CDR3 regions. HTBI primers were employed in a first-round RT-PCR of the TCR CDR3. TCRdb used MiXCR to reprocess the multiplex PCR reads, holding one entry per CDR3 protein. The table includes some 600,000 distinct CDR3 sequences, roughly 13% detected once. These patients, aged 18 to 65, had recently diagnosed hyperthyroidism lasting under 2 months. Uncontrolled infection, other autoimmune disease, pregnancy or lactation disqualified patients from enrolment. In regard to this clonotype: Its antigen remains unidentified.

This clonotype was obtained from a woman in her twenties or thirties with Graves' hyperthyroidism that later progressed to Graves' ophthalmopathy. Specimen: blood.

The CDR3 here is CATSKGGPAGEQYF. The CDR3 DNA follows: TGTGCCACCAGTAAGGGGGGACCGGCGGGAGAGCAGTACTTC. The chain combines TRBV19 with TRBJ2-7; D might be TRBD1 or TRBD2, each matching 6 bases. CDR1 and CDR2 from the germline V gene are LNHDA and SQIVND (reference sequence). The CDR3 extends over 14 amino acids. V gave up 10 bases and J gave up 7 bases, with 23 bases separating them.